The 26 T cell receptor beta chains given below trace back to one sample, sequenced in a study of blood T cell repertoires in COVID-19 (TCRdb year 2020). Library preparation employed the immunoSEQ multiplex PCR assay. TCRdb obtained this table from immuneACCESS and retained in-frame rearrangements with V and J assigned. These tables miss some clones; where compared with another copy, unresolved V genes account for less than half of the shortfall, and the remainder is unexplained. Within this sample are over 150,000 clones, with approximately 82% of them counted one time only. The top ten clonotypes cover over 9.5% of the sample. Specimen: peripheral blood. These receptors all come from a woman of 80 years or more with active or convalescent COVID-19.

The chain uses TRBV5-1 and TRBJ1-1, with TRBD1 matching over 8 bases. The CDR3 length is 14 residues. CDR1 is SGHRS, CDR2 YFSETQ, per germline. The trim removed 2 bases at V and 7 bases at J, leaving 7 bases unmatched. CDR3 DNA sequence: TGCGCCAGCAGCTTACAGGGGGGAGTAGGTGAAGCTTTCTTT. It translates to CASSLQGGVGEAFF.

V usage is TRBV18 and J usage is TRBJ2-7; 7 bases match TRBD1. The germline V gene encodes CDR1 KGHSH and CDR2 LQKENI. The V gene end was trimmed by 5 bases and the J gene end by 3 bases; junction bases not matched to a gene: 4. This CDR3 contains 13 residues. The CDR3 DNA sequence: TGTGCCAGCTCATTCGGGACAGACTACGAGCAGTACTTC. Its translation is CASSFGTDYEQYF. The full variable domain, rest sourced from reference TRBV18 and TRBJ2-7, is NAGVMQNPRHLVRRRGQEARLRCSPMKGHSHVYWYRQLPEEGLKFMVYLQKENIIDESGMPKERFSAEFPKEGPSILRIQQVVRGDSAAYFCASSFGTDYEQYFGPGTRLTVT.

The rearrangement joins TRBV9 to TRBJ1-6; 10 bases align to TRBD1. The CDR3 contains 15 residues. Trimming at V came to 5 bases and at J to 7 bases, leaving 6 bases not matched to a gene. CDR1 is SGDLS, CDR2 YYNGEE, per germline. The CDR3, as DNA: TGTGCCAGCAGTGGACAGGGGGGTATGAATTCACCCCTCCACTTT. It yields the protein CASSGQGGMNSPLHF.

The genes are TRBV19 and TRBJ2-1, with 11 positions matching TRBD2. This CDR3 comprises 15 residues. Losses at the gene ends were 6 bases for V and 7 bases for J; bases not matched to a gene: 8. CDR1 is LNHDA, CDR2 SQIVND, per germline (reference sequence). As DNA, the CDR3 is TGTGCCAGTAGCCCACTAGCGGGAGTTGTGAATGAGCAGTTCTTC. This gives the protein CASSPLAGVVNEQFF.

V usage is TRBV28 and J usage is TRBJ2-7; D gene unclear. V lost 0 bases, J lost 2 bases, and 8 bases lay in between. This CDR3 region has 14 residues. Per the germline V gene, CDR1 is MDHEN and CDR2 is SYDVKM. The CDR3 nucleotides read TGTGCCAGCAGTTTATGGCGCCCTCCCTACGAGCAGTACTTC. It yields the protein CASSLWRPPYEQYF.

The rearrangement joins TRBV9 to TRBJ2-7; 13 bases fit TRBD2. CDR1 SGDLS and CDR2 YYNGEE come from the germline V gene. The CDR3 contains 15 residues. Trimming cost V 4 bases and J 5 bases; bases outside gene matches: 6. CDR3 nucleotide sequence: TGTGCCAGCAGCCTAGGACTAGCGGGAGCCCACGAGCAGTACTTC. Translation gives CASSLGLAGAHEQYF.

V usage is TRBV6-6 and J usage is TRBJ1-5; 7 nucleotides agree with TRBD1. CDR1 MNHNY and CDR2 SVGAGI come from the germline V gene (reference sequence). The junction had 9 bases not matched to a gene; V was cut back by 5 bases and J by 2 bases. The CDR3 is made up of 16 amino acids. CDR3 sequence reads: CASSNGQVPGNQPQHF. The CDR3 DNA reads TGTGCCAGCAGTAACGGACAGGTCCCAGGCAATCAGCCCCAGCATTTT.

V and J are TRBV7-2 and TRBJ2-1; 7 bases are a match to TRBD2. The length of the CDR3 is 16 residues. Trimming took 1 base from V and 2 from J; bases not matched to a gene: 5. Looked up from germline, CDR1 is SGHTA and CDR2 is FQGNSA. The CDR3 protein is CASSLGGGLTYNEQFF. The CDR3 region has the DNA TGTGCCAGCAGCTTAGGGGGGGGACTTACCTACAATGAGCAGTTCTTC.

This clone was counted between two and nine times. The chain has TRBV6-5 and TRBJ2-7, with 7 positions matching TRBD1. Unmatched junction bases numbered 10, after V lost 6 bases and J lost 2 bases. This CDR3 comprises 15 residues. Germline V gene sequence: CDR1 MNHEY, CDR2 SVGAGI. The CDR3 region has the DNA TGTGCCAGCAGCCGGACAGGATTTGGCCCCTACGAGCAGTACTTC. It encodes CASSRTGFGPYEQYF.

This chain uses TRBV9 with TRBJ2-5; the D is unclear. Germline lookup yields CDR1 SGDLS and CDR2 YYNGEE. The V gene lost 0 bases and the J gene lost 1 base, with 7 bases spanning the gap. The CDR3 runs to 14 residues. The CDR3 loop is CASSVGGTQETQYF. DNA of the CDR3: TGTGCCAGCAGCGTAGGAGGCACCCAAGAGACCCAGTACTTC.

This rearrangement joins TRBV29-1 to TRBJ2-5, with no clear D. The CDR3 contains 13 residues. V dropped 2 bases and J dropped 3 bases, with 10 bases sitting between them. CDR1 SQVTM and CDR2 ANQGSEA come from the germline V gene. CDR3 amino acids: CSVEKLTKETQYF. The CDR3 coding sequence is TGCAGCGTTGAAAAACTAACCAAAGAGACCCAGTACTTC.

This rearrangement joins TRBV5-6 to TRBJ1-3; 7 bases align to TRBD1. Germline CDR1 reads SGHDT; CDR2 reads YYEEEE. Trimming took 2 bases from V and 3 from J; bases not matched to a gene: 2. The CDR3 runs 14 residues. This chain's CDR3 is CASSFGQVGNTIYF. DNA for the CDR3: TGTGCCAGCAGCTTCGGACAGGTTGGAAACACCATATATTTT.

This clone was counted between two and nine times. The chain uses TRBV28 and TRBJ2-2; 11 bases fit TRBD2. After removal of 3 bases from V and 5 bases from J, the junction contained 11 bases not matched to a gene. CDR1 is MDHEN and CDR2 is SYDVKM in the germline V gene. The CDR3 is 18 amino acids. CDR3 protein: CASSFWVAGGPRTGELFF. In DNA form, the CDR3 reads TGTGCCAGCAGTTTCTGGGTAGCGGGAGGGCCACGGACCGGGGAGCTGTTTTTT.

This chain joins TRBV6-5 and TRBJ1-1, with unresolved D. The CDR3 extends over 12 amino acids. V was pared by 2 bases and J by 11 bases, with 12 bases between. Germline CDR1 and CDR2: MNHEY and SVGAGI. CDR3 sequence reads: CASSYADGRAFF. CDR3 nucleotide sequence: TGTGCCAGCAGTTACGCGGATGGAAGGGCTTTCTTT.

The CDR3 region has the DNA TGTGCCAGCACTTTGGGACTCAACTATGGCTACACCTTC. It codes for CASTLGLNYGYTF. The rearrangement uses TRBV6-5 and TRBJ1-2; D might be TRBD1 (5 bases). CDR1 and CDR2 (germline): MNHEY, SVGAGI. The CDR3 totals 13 residues. Trimming took off 7 bases at V and 2 bases at J, with 11 bases between the two ends.

The chain combines TRBV4-1 with TRBJ1-5, with TRBD1 identical over 10 bases. Germline V gives CDR1 MGHRA, CDR2 YSYEKL. This CDR3 region has 18 residues. V lost 3 bases to trimming and J lost 2 bases; unmatched junction nucleotides: 10. The CDR3 loop is CASSHPLGDRGGNQPQHF. The CDR3 region has the DNA TGCGCCAGCAGCCATCCACTGGGGGACAGGGGAGGCAATCAGCCCCAGCATTTT.

In its sample, this clone was seen once. This chain connects TRBV5-1 to TRBJ2-7; weak D call: TRBD2 (5 bases). This CDR3 has 15 amino acids. CDR1 and CDR2 (germline): SGHRS, YFSETQ. V was cut by 1 base and J by 2 bases, with 13 bases left in between. CDR3 amino acids: CASSLTGNKAYEQYF. DNA for the CDR3: TGCGCCAGCAGCTTGACCGGGAATAAAGCCTACGAGCAGTACTTC.

This chain uses TRBV5-1 with TRBJ1-4; perhaps TRBD1 as D (6 bases). Per the germline V gene, CDR1 is SGHRS and CDR2 is YFSETQ. The V gene lost 1 base and the J gene lost 6 bases, with 13 bases spanning the gap. The CDR3 consists of 15 residues. CDR3 amino acids: CASSLQGHGDEKLFF. The CDR3 nucleotides read TGCGCCAGCAGCTTGCAGGGGCATGGAGATGAAAAACTGTTTTTT.

V usage is TRBV20-1 and J usage is TRBJ1-2; D unresolved. Germline CDR1 is DFQATT and CDR2 is SNEGSKA (reference sequence). The CDR3 contains 11 residues. The V end was cut by 6 bases, the J end by 8 bases, with 13 bases between. CDR3 sequence reads: CSAPEGGGYTF. In nucleotides, the CDR3 is TGCAGTGCCCCGGAGGGCGGAGGCTACACCTTC.

The chain joins TRBV28 to TRBJ1-3; TRBD1 agrees at 7 bases. The CDR3 has 14 amino acids. Losses at the gene ends were 3 bases for V and 4 bases for J; bases not matched to a gene: 3. Germline values: CDR1 MDHEN, CDR2 SYDVKM. In DNA form, the CDR3 reads TGTGCCAGCAGTTTCTGGGGACAGGGAAACACCATATATTTT. Translated: CASSFWGQGNTIYF.

The chain is built from TRBV6-5 and TRBJ2-2, with D perhaps TRBD2 (6 bases). V shed 6 bases and J shed 11 bases, with 13 bases lying between them. This CDR3 has 12 amino acids. From germline, CDR1 is MNHEY and CDR2 SVGAGI. CDR3 in DNA: TGTGCCAGCAGGCTCGGGACTCCCGAGCTGTTTTTT. Protein sequence: CASRLGTPELFF.

This clone was counted a single time. The rearrangement links TRBV18 to TRBJ1-3; 8 bases fit TRBD1. The CDR3 covers 15 residues. J lost 0 bases, V lost 5 bases, and 3 bases had no gene match. Germline CDR1 reads KGHSH; CDR2 reads LQKENI. The CDR3 nucleotides are TGTGCCAGCTCAAGGGACAGGAGCTCTGGAAACACCATATATTTT. Translating gives CASSRDRSSGNTIYF.

This chain joins TRBV20-1 and TRBJ1-2; the match to TRBD1 covers 7 bases. J lost 7 bases, V lost 3 bases, and 8 bases had no gene match. This CDR3 spans 13 amino acids. The germline V gene has CDR1 DFQATT and CDR2 SNEGSKA (reference sequence). CDR3 bases: TGCAGTGCTAGTGGATGGGGGACAGTTGGCTACACCTTC. As protein: CSASGWGTVGYTF.

In nucleotides, the CDR3 is TGCAGCGTTGAGACCCATCGGGGAACAGATACGCAGTATTTT. This translates into CSVETHRGTDTQYF. J is TRBJ2-3 and V is TRBV29-1, with D perhaps TRBD2 (5 bases). Per the germline V gene, CDR1 is SQVTM and CDR2 is ANQGSEA. The germline V and J ends were trimmed by 3 bases and 3 bases, with 13 bases remaining between them. The CDR3 runs 14 residues.

This clone was counted between two and nine times. The chain is built from TRBV28 and TRBJ1-1; TRBD1 aligns across 9 bases. Trimming removed 7 bases from V and 3 bases from J; junction bases left unmatched: 12. The germline V gene has CDR1 MDHEN and CDR2 SYDVKM. The CDR3 loop spans 16 amino acids. The CDR3 is CASITLTRDRDTEAFF. CDR3 nucleotides: TGTGCCAGCATCACCTTAACCCGGGACAGGGACACTGAAGCTTTCTTT.

This chain connects TRBV19 to TRBJ2-2; D remains ambiguous. CDR1 and CDR2 from the germline V gene are LNHDA and SQIVND (reference sequence). The CDR3 loop spans 14 amino acids. V was shortened by 8 bases and J by 4 bases, with 14 bases between the two germline ends. CDR3 sequence (DNA): TGTGCCAGTGACTTTCACGGCCGCACCGGGGAGCTGTTTTTT. Translation: CASDFHGRTGELFF.